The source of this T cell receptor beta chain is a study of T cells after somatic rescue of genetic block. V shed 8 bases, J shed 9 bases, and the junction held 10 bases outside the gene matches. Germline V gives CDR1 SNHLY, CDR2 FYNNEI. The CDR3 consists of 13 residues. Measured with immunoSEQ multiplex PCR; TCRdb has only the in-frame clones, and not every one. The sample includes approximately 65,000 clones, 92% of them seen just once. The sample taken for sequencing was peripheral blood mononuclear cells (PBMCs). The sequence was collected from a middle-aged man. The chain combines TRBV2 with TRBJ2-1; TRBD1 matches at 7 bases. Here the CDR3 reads CASQGGQALEQFF. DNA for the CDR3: TGTGCCAGCCAAGGCGGACAGGCCCTTGAGCAGTTCTTC. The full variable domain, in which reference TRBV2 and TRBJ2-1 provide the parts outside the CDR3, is EPEVTQTPSHQVTQMGQEVILRCVPISNHLYFYWYRQILGQKVEFLVSFYNNEISEKSEIFDDQFSVERPDGSNFTLKIRSTKLEDSAMYFCASQGGQALEQFFGPGTRLTVL.